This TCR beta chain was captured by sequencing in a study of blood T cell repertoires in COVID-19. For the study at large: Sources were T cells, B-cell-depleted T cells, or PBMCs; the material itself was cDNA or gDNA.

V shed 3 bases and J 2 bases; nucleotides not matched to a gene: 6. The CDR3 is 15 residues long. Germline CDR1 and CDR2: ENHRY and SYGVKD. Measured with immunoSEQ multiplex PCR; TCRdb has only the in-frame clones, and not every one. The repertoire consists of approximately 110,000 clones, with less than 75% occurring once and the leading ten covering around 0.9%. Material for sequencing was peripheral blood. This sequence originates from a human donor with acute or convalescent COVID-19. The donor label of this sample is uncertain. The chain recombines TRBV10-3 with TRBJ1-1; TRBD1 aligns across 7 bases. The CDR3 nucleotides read TGTGCCATCAGTGATGCCGGGACAGCAAACACTGAAGCTTTCTTT. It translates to CAISDAGTANTEAFF.